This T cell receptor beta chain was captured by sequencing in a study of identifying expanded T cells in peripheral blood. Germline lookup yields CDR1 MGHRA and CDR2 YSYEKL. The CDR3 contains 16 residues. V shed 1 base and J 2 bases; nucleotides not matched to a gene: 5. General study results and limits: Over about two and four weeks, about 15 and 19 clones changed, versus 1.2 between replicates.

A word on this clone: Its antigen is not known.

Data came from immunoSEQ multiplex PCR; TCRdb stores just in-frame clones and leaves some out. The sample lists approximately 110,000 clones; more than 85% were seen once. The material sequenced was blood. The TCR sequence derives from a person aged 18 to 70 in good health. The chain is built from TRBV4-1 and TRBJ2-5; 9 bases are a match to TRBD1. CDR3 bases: TGCGCCAGCAGCCAAGCTTTGGGACAGGGACAAGAGACCCAGTACTTC. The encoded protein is CASSQALGQGQETQYF.